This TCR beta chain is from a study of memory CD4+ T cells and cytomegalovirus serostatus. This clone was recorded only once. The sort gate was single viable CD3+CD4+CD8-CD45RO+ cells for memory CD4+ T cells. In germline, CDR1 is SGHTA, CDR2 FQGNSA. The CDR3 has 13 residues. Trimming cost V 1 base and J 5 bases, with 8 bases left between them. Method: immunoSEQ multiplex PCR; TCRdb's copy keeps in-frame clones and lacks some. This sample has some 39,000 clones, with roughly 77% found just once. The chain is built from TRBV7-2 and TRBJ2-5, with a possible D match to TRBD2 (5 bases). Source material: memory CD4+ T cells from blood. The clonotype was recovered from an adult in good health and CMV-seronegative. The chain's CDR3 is CASSLVSGETQYF. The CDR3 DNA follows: TGTGCCAGCAGCTTAGTGTCGGGGGAGACCCAGTACTTC.